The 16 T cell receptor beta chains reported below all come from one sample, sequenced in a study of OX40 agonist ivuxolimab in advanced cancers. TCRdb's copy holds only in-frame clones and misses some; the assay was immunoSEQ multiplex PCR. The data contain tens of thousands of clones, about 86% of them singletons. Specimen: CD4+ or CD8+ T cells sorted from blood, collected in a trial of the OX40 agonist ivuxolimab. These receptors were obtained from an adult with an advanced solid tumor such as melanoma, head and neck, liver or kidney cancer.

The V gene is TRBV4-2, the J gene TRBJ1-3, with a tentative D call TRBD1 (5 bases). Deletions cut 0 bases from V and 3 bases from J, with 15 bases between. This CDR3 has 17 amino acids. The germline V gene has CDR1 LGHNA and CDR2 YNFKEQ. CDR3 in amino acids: CASSQEGTRLRGNTIYF. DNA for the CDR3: TGTGCCAGCAGCCAAGAAGGGACGAGGCTGCGTGGAAACACCATATATTTT.

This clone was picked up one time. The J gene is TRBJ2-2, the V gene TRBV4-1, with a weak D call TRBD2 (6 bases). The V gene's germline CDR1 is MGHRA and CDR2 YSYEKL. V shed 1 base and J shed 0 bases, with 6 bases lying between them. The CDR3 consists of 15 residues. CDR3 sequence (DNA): TGCGCCAGCAGCCAAGGACTAGCGAACACCGGGGAGCTGTTTTTT. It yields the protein CASSQGLANTGELFF.

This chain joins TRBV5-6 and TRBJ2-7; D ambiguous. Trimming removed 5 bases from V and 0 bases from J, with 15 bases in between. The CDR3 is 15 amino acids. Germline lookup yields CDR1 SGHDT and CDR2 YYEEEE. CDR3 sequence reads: CASSTRGGASYEQYF. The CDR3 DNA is TGTGCCAGCAGTACCCGAGGCGGCGCCTCCTACGAGCAGTACTTC. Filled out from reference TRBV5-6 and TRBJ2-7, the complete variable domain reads DAGVTQSPTHLIKTRGQQVTLRCSPKSGHDTVSWYQQALGQGPQFIFQYYEEEERQRGNFPDRFSGHQFPNYSSELNVNALLLGDSALYLCASSTRGGASYEQYFGPGTRLTVT.

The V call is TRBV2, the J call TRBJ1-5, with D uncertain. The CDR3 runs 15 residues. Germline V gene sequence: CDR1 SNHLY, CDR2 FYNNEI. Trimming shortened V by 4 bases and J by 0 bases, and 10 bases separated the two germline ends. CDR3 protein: CASSAQTHSNQPQHF. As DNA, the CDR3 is TGTGCCAGCAGTGCCCAGACGCATAGCAATCAGCCCCAGCATTTT.

The CDR3 sequence: CASSILAGGYEQYF. As DNA, the CDR3 is TGTGCCAGTAGTATCCTAGCGGGAGGCTACGAGCAGTACTTC. This chain uses TRBV19 with TRBJ2-7; TRBD2 aligns across 11 bases. This CDR3 contains 14 residues. CDR1 LNHDA and CDR2 SQIVND come from the germline V gene (reference sequence). The V segment lost 3 bases and the J segment 3 bases; nucleotides outside the gene matches: 1.

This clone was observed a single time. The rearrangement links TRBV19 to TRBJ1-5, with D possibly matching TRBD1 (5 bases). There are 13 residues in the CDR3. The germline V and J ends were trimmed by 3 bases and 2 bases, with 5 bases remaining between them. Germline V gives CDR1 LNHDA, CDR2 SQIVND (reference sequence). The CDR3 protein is CASSMGGNQPQHF. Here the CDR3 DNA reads TGTGCCAGTAGTATGGGGGGCAATCAGCCCCAGCATTTT. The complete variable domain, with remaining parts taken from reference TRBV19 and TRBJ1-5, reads DGGITQSPKYLFRKEGQNVTLSCEQNLNHDAMYWYRQDPGQGLRLIYYSQIVNDFQKGDIAEGYSVSREKKESFPLTVTSAQKNPTAFYLCASSMGGNQPQHFGDGTRLSIL.

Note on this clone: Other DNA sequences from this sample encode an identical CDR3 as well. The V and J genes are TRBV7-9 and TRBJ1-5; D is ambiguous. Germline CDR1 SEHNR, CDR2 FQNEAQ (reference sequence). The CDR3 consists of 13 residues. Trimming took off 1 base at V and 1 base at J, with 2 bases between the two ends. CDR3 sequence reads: CASSLESNQPQHF. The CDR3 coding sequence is TGTGCCAGCAGCTTAGAAAGCAATCAGCCCCAGCATTTT.

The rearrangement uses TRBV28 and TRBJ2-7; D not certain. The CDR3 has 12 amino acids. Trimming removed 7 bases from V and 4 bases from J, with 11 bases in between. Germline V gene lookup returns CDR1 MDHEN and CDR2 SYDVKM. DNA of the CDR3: TGTGCCAGCACCGCCTTAGGGTACGAGCAGTACTTC. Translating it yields CASTALGYEQYF.

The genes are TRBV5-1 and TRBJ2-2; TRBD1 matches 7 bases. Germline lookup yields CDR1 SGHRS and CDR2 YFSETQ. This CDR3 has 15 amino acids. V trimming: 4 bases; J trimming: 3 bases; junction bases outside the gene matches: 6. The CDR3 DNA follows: TGCGCCAGCAGCCCGCGGACAGGCGACACCGGGGAGCTGTTTTTT. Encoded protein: CASSPRTGDTGELFF.

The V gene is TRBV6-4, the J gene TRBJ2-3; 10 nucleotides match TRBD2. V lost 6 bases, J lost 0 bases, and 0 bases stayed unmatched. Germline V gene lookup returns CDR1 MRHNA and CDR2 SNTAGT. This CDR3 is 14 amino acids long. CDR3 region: CASRAGGSTDTQYF. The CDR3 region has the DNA TGTGCCAGCAGAGCGGGAGGGAGCACAGATACGCAGTATTTT.

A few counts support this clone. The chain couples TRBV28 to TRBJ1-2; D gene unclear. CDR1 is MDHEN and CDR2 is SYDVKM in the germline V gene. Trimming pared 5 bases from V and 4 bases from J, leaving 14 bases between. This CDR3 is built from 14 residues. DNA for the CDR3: TGTGCCAGCAGTGCGGGTCCCCTAGGCTATGGCTACACCTTC. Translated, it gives CASSAGPLGYGYTF.

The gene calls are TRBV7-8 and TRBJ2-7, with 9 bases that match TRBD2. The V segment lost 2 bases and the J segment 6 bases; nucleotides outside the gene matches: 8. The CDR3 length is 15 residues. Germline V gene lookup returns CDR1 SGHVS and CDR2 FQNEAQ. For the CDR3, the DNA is TGTGCCAGCAGCTTAAGAACCGGGACTAGCTTCGAGCAGTACTTC. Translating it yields CASSLRTGTSFEQYF.

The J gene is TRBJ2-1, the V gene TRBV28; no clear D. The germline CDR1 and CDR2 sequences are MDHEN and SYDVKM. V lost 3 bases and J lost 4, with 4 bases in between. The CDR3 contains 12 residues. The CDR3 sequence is CASSLAYNEQFF. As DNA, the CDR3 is TGTGCCAGCAGTTTGGCGTACAATGAGCAGTTCTTC.

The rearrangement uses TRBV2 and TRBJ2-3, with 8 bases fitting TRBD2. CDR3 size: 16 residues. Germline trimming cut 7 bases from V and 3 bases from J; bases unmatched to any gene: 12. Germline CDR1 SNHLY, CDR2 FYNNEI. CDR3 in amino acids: CASTPLQERGTDTQYF. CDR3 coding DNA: TGTGCCAGCACCCCACTCCAGGAGCGGGGGACAGATACGCAGTATTTT.

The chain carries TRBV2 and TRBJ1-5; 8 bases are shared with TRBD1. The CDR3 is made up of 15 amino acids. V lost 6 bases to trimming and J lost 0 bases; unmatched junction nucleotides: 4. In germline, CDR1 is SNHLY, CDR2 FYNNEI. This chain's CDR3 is CASRQDRVSNQPQHF. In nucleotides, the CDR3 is TGTGCCAGCAGACAGGACAGGGTTAGCAATCAGCCCCAGCATTTT.

CDR3 DNA: TGTGCCAGCAGCTTACTTGGCGGGACAGGGGGCTTTTACGAGCAGTACTTC. As protein: CASSLLGGTGGFYEQYF. The rearrangement links TRBV7-9 to TRBJ2-7, with TRBD1 matching over 12 bases. V dropped 2 bases and J dropped 4; count of bases not matched to a gene: 9. The CDR3 contains 17 residues. Germline-derived CDR1 and CDR2 are SEHNR and FQNEAQ (reference sequence).